One and the same sample provided the 25 T cell receptor beta chains below, sequenced in a study of T cell responses to AZD1222 COVID-19 vaccine. Data came from immunoSEQ multiplex PCR; TCRdb stores just in-frame clones and leaves some out. Among approximately 70,000 clones, more than 70% were seen once, and the ten largest hold 8% to 10%. Material: peripheral blood, obtained 28 days after the second dose of the MenACWY control vaccine. Every receptor here comes from an adult who received the MenACWY meningococcal vaccine as a control.

This rearrangement joins TRBV19 to TRBJ2-3; 7 bases agree with TRBD1. The CDR3 has 14 amino acids. With 4 bases clipped from V and 2 bases from J, the junction kept 3 bases outside the gene matches. Germline V gene sequence: CDR1 LNHDA, CDR2 SQIVND (reference sequence). CDR3 sequence: CASSTTGDTDTQYF. The CDR3 DNA is TGTGCCAGTAGTACTACAGGGGACACAGATACGCAGTATTTT. Combining the CDR3 with reference TRBV19 and TRBJ2-3 gives the whole variable domain DGGITQSPKYLFRKEGQNVTLSCEQNLNHDAMYWYRQDPGQGLRLIYYSQIVNDFQKGDIAEGYSVSREKKESFPLTVTSAQKNPTAFYLCASSTTGDTDTQYFGPGTRLTVL.

The chain uses TRBV4-3 and TRBJ1-2; no clear D. The CDR3 runs 14 residues. CDR1 LGHNA and CDR2 YSLEER come from the germline V gene. Trimming took off 0 bases at V and 2 bases at J, with 7 bases between the two ends. CDR3 sequence (DNA): TGCGCCAGCAGCCAAGATATGGGGAACTATGGCTACACCTTC. This encodes CASSQDMGNYGYTF.

CDR3 bases: TGTGCCAGCAGCTTCCTAGCGGACTCTGGAAACACCATATATTTT. It is translated as CASSFLADSGNTIYF. This chain uses TRBV11-2 with TRBJ1-3; unclear D gene. Trimming removed 3 bases from V and 0 bases from J, with 9 bases in between. Germline V gene sequence: CDR1 SGHAT, CDR2 FQNNGV. The CDR3 spans 15 residues.

CDR3 sequence reads: CASSLGGNNYGYTF. CDR3 nucleotide sequence: TGCGCCAGCAGCTTGGGGGGGAACAACTATGGCTACACCTTC. V is TRBV5-1 and J is TRBJ1-2; possibly TRBD1 for D (5 bases). The ends were cut back, 0 bases at V and 2 bases at J, with 8 bases in the middle. The germline CDR1 and CDR2 sequences are SGHRS and YFSETQ. The CDR3 loop spans 14 amino acids.

This clone came up a few times. The chain recombines TRBV28 with TRBJ1-6, with a possible D match to TRBD1 (6 bases). The germline gives CDR1 MDHEN, CDR2 SYDVKM. The CDR3 loop spans 18 amino acids. V gave up 5 bases and J gave up 7 bases, with 24 bases separating them. The CDR3 loop reads CASSVSPGRGSWNSPLHF. CDR3 DNA: TGTGCCAGCAGTGTATCGCCGGGCAGGGGATCGTGGAATTCACCCCTCCACTTT.

The J gene is TRBJ2-3, the V gene TRBV7-9; D ambiguous. Trimming left V 2 bases short and J 0 bases short, with 9 bases between. The germline gives CDR1 SEHNR, CDR2 FQNEAQ (reference sequence). The CDR3 has 15 residues. The CDR3 nucleotides are TGTGCCAGCAGCTTATGGCAGATTAGCACAGATACGCAGTATTTT. Its protein product is CASSLWQISTDTQYF.

This chain links TRBV7-9 with TRBJ1-4; D is unclear. V gave up 3 bases and J gave up 0 bases, with 11 bases separating them. CDR3 length: 16 amino acids. Germline CDR1 reads SEHNR; CDR2 reads FQNEAQ (reference sequence). The CDR3 region is CASSLQASSTNEKLFF. CDR3 sequence (DNA): TGTGCCAGCAGCTTGCAGGCCTCCTCAACTAATGAAAAACTGTTTTTT.

The rearrangement links TRBV9 to TRBJ1-4; possibly TRBD1 for D (5 bases). CDR3 size: 17 residues. V lost 3 bases and J 0 bases, leaving 15 bases between the germline ends. The V gene's germline CDR1 is SGDLS and CDR2 YYNGEE. This CDR3 reads CASSARGSQTTNEKLFF. In nucleotides, the CDR3 is TGTGCCAGCAGCGCCCGGGGCAGCCAAACAACTAATGAAAAACTGTTTTTT.

CDR3 bases: TGTGCCAGCAGCTTAAGTCTGTCCTACGAGCAGTACTTC. Translating it yields CASSLSLSYEQYF. The chain carries TRBV13 and TRBJ2-7; D is uncertain. CDR3 length equals 13 residues. The V gene lost 2 bases and the J gene lost 1 base, with 6 bases spanning the gap. Germline V CDR1 and CDR2: PRHDT, FYEKMQ (reference sequence).

The CDR3 DNA reads TGTGCCAGCAGGGGAATCAGACAGACGGAAAACTATGGCTACACCTTC. It specifies CASRGIRQTENYGYTF. The genes are TRBV2 and TRBJ1-2, with D perhaps TRBD1 (5 bases). V lost 6 bases, J lost 2 bases, and 19 bases lay in between. The CDR3 is made up of 16 amino acids. Germline CDR1 is SNHLY and CDR2 is FYNNEI.

The chain joins TRBV12-3 or TRBV12-4 to TRBJ1-1, with TRBD1 matching over 7 bases. This CDR3 region has 13 residues. The junction had 2 bases not matched to a gene; V was cut back by 3 bases and J by 4 bases. CDR3 nucleotides: TGTGCCAGCAGTTTCACAGGGGTCACTGAAGCTTTCTTT. It encodes CASSFTGVTEAFF.

This chain links TRBV28 with TRBJ1-1, with no clear D. The germline gives CDR1 MDHEN, CDR2 SYDVKM. The CDR3 is 17 residues long. The V and J ends lost 3 bases and 0 bases respectively, with 17 bases between them. CDR3 sequence: CASSLGGETHLNTEAFF. In DNA, the CDR3 is TGTGCCAGCAGTTTGGGCGGAGAGACACATTTGAACACTGAAGCTTTCTTT.

This clone has a count of ten or more. The V gene is TRBV2, the J gene TRBJ2-2; 11 bases map to TRBD2. V lost 7 bases and J lost 7; bases outside the gene matches: 5. The CDR3 is 14 residues long. CDR1 is SNHLY, CDR2 FYNNEI, per germline. The CDR3 sequence is CASTGLAGSGELFF. CDR3 DNA sequence: TGTGCCAGCACTGGACTAGCGGGTAGCGGGGAGCTGTTTTTT.

The J gene is TRBJ1-1, the V gene TRBV7-3; D is ambiguous. V lost 1 base and J lost 2, with 5 bases in between. CDR3 size: 13 residues. Germline CDR1 and CDR2: SGHTA and FQGTGA. The CDR3 nucleotides are TGTGCCAGCAGCTTAAATGCCAACACTGAAGCTTTCTTT. Protein sequence: CASSLNANTEAFF.

The gene calls are TRBV5-4 and TRBJ2-3, with 9 nucleotides matching TRBD2. The CDR3 contains 16 residues. After removal of 3 bases from V and 5 bases from J, the junction contained 10 bases not matched to a gene. In germline, CDR1 is SGHNT, CDR2 YYREEE (reference sequence). The CDR3, as DNA: TGTGCCAGCAGCTCTCCCCGCGGGGGGGCCGGAGATACGCAGTATTTT. Amino acid sequence: CASSSPRGGAGDTQYF.

The chain employs TRBV30 and TRBJ1-1; perhaps TRBD1 as D (5 bases). The CDR3 is made up of 12 amino acids. Germline V gene data show CDR1 as GTSNPN and CDR2 as SVGIG (reference sequence). V lost 8 bases, J lost 7 bases, and 17 bases lay in between. Here the CDR3 DNA reads TGTGCCCGCGGGGGAGGGGATAATGAAGCTTTCTTT. It encodes CARGGGDNEAFF.

The DNA for the CDR3 is TGTGCCAGCAGCCAAGATTTAGGGGACACTGAAGCTTTCTTT. This sequence encodes CASSQDLGDTEAFF. The V and J genes are TRBV3-1 (or the pseudogene TRBV3-2) and TRBJ1-1; possibly TRBD1 for D (5 bases). Germline-derived CDR1 and CDR2 are LGHDT and YNNKEL (reference sequence). Trimming shortened V by 0 bases and J by 3 bases, and 8 bases separated the two germline ends. CDR3 length: 14 amino acids.

The CDR3 loop is CASEFLRPNSPLHF. Written as DNA, the CDR3 is TGTGCCAGTGAATTCTTAAGGCCCAATTCACCCCTCCACTTT. This sequence joins TRBV2 and TRBJ1-6, with D unclear. The CDR3 has 14 amino acids. In germline, CDR1 is SNHLY, CDR2 FYNNEI. V lost 9 bases to trimming and J lost 7 bases, with 16 bases between them.

The chain is built from TRBV9 and TRBJ1-1, with D uncertain. The CDR3 length is 13 residues. Germline CDR1 SGDLS, CDR2 YYNGEE. Trimming cost V 1 base and J 1 base, with 5 bases left between them. The DNA for the CDR3 is TGTGCCAGCAGCGTATCAGGGAACACTGAAGCTTTCTTT. Protein product: CASSVSGNTEAFF. Supplemented by reference TRBV9 and TRBJ1-1, the full variable domain reads DSGVTQTPKHLITATGQRVTLRCSPRSGDLSVYWYQQSLDQGLQFLIQYYNGEERAKGNILERFSAQQFPDLHSELNLSSLELGDSALYFCASSVSGNTEAFFGQGTRLTVV.

This clone has a handful of counts. The genes are TRBV9 and TRBJ2-5; weak D call: TRBD2 (5 bases). Germline CDR1 and CDR2: SGDLS and YYNGEE. Trimming pared 4 bases from V and 5 bases from J, leaving 12 bases between. CDR3 length: 13 amino acids. The CDR3 DNA is TGTGCCAGCAGCTACACACGAGGGGAGACCCAGTACTTC. Amino acids: CASSYTRGETQYF.

The chain is built from TRBV6-5 and TRBJ1-1; D might be TRBD1 (5 bases). This CDR3 contains 14 residues. Trimming removed 8 bases from V and 0 bases from J, with 13 bases in between. Germline V gives CDR1 MNHEY, CDR2 SVGAGI. CDR3 DNA: TGTGCCAGCGTTCGAGGGGAGATGAACACTGAAGCTTTCTTT. It is translated as CASVRGEMNTEAFF.

The chain employs TRBV11-2 and TRBJ2-1, with unresolved D. This CDR3 region has 15 residues. Germline loops: CDR1 SGHAT, CDR2 FQNNGV. Trimming removed 2 bases at V and 9 bases at J, with 17 bases between. CDR3 residues: CASSLKRLDYLEQFF. CDR3 nucleotides: TGTGCCAGCAGCTTAAAGCGCCTAGATTACCTTGAGCAGTTCTTC.

V gene TRBV2 combines with J gene TRBJ2-7, with 10 nucleotides matching TRBD1. The CDR3 extends over 15 amino acids. The germline gives CDR1 SNHLY, CDR2 FYNNEI. V dropped 3 bases and J dropped 5; count of bases not matched to a gene: 7. CDR3 nucleotide sequence: TGTGCCAGCAGTGAGCAGGACAGGGGGTTCGACGAGCAGTACTTC. Translating gives CASSEQDRGFDEQYF.

The J gene is TRBJ1-5, the V gene TRBV18; 7 bases agree with TRBD1. Germline-derived CDR1 and CDR2 are KGHSH and LQKENI. V shed 6 bases, J shed 2 bases, and the junction held 4 bases outside the gene matches. The CDR3 runs to 14 residues. CDR3 sequence: CASSPGQRNQPQHF. The DNA of the CDR3 is TGTGCCAGCTCCCCGGGACAGCGCAATCAGCCCCAGCATTTT. Using reference TRBV18 and TRBJ1-5 for the parts outside the CDR3, the full variable domain is NAGVMQNPRHLVRRRGQEARLRCSPMKGHSHVYWYRQLPEEGLKFMVYLQKENIIDESGMPKERFSAEFPKEGPSILRIQQVVRGDSAAYFCASSPGQRNQPQHFGDGTRLSIL.

The chain has TRBV28 and TRBJ1-1; D is uncertain. This CDR3 is built from 13 residues. Trimming cost V 5 bases and J 10 bases, with 17 bases left between them. Germline assignment: CDR1 MDHEN and CDR2 SYDVKM. Written as DNA, the CDR3 is TGTGCCAGCAGTCCAATCGCACCGGTAGGAGCTTTCTTT. Its translation: CASSPIAPVGAFF.